Shown below are 27 T cell receptor beta chains from a single sample sequenced in a study of shared clonotypes between healthy human individuals. Using immunoSEQ multiplex PCR, the repertoire was profiled, and TCRdb retains in-frame clones only, with some absent. The table has roughly 380,000 clones, around 96% seen once. The source material was memory CD8+ T cells sorted from blood. Subset: CD45RO+ cells pooled with CCR7-negative TemRA cells. The receptors were gathered from a man aged 30-40 years in good health.

The rearrangement joins TRBV4-1 to TRBJ2-2; D remains unclear. The CDR3 contains 17 residues. Trimming cost V 1 base and J 0 bases, with 12 bases left between them. Looked up from germline, CDR1 is MGHRA and CDR2 is YSYEKL. CDR3 nucleotides: TGCGCCAGCAGCCAAGGTCTTGCGACAACGAACACCGGGGAGCTGTTTTTT. It is translated as CASSQGLATTNTGELFF.

This sequence joins TRBV19 and TRBJ2-3, with 8 positions matching TRBD2. The CDR3 covers 13 residues. V dropped 4 bases and J dropped 6; count of bases not matched to a gene: 3. The germline gives CDR1 LNHDA, CDR2 SQIVND (reference sequence). CDR3 bases: TGTGCCAGTAGTAGAAGACTAGCGGATACGCAGTATTTT. It yields the protein CASSRRLADTQYF.

The rearrangement links TRBV7-2 to TRBJ2-1; 8 bases align to TRBD2. The junction had 11 bases not matched to a gene; V was cut back by 6 bases and J by 10 bases. Germline lookup yields CDR1 SGHTA and CDR2 FQGNSA. The CDR3 covers 14 residues. This CDR3 reads CASRVERESWEQFF. As DNA, the CDR3 is TGTGCCAGCAGAGTTGAGCGGGAGAGTTGGGAGCAGTTCTTC.

The CDR3 coding sequence is TGCGCCAGCAGCCAAGCGGCCTTGGCGATTGGGAAAGGGGCCGGGGAGCTGTTTTTT. As protein: CASSQAALAIGKGAGELFF. The V call is TRBV4-1, the J call TRBJ2-2; weak D call: TRBD1 (5 bases). CDR3 length: 19 amino acids. V was cut by 1 base and J by 6 bases, with 24 bases left in between. The germline V gene has CDR1 MGHRA and CDR2 YSYEKL.

The rearrangement links TRBV5-1 to TRBJ2-7, with TRBD2 matching over 11 bases. The junction had 8 bases not matched to a gene; V was cut back by 3 bases and J by 6 bases. From germline, CDR1 is SGHRS and CDR2 YFSETQ. The CDR3 sequence is 15 residues long. The CDR3 loop reads CASSYLAGGPGEQYF. Here the CDR3 DNA reads TGCGCCAGCAGCTACTTAGCGGGAGGGCCAGGCGAGCAGTACTTC.

The chain couples TRBV5-4 to TRBJ2-7; possibly TRBD2 for D (5 bases). The V gene's germline CDR1 is SGHNT and CDR2 YYREEE (reference sequence). The CDR3 contains 13 residues. V dropped 4 bases and J dropped 5 bases, with 13 bases sitting between them. The CDR3 loop is CASSPSGWDEQYF. CDR3 coding DNA: TGTGCCAGCAGCCCCTCGGGGTGGGACGAGCAGTACTTC.

The genes are TRBV19 and TRBJ2-5; TRBD1 agrees at 8 bases. This CDR3 has 14 residues. In germline, CDR1 is LNHDA, CDR2 SQIVND (reference sequence). V lost 5 bases, J lost 5 bases, and 7 bases stayed unmatched. CDR3 bases: TGTGCCAGTAGTGGACGACAGGGGCGGGAGACCCAGTACTTC. Translated, it gives CASSGRQGRETQYF.

CDR3 amino acids: CASSLSPTLEQFF. The CDR3 DNA reads as TGTGCCAGCAGCTTGTCTCCCACCCTAGAGCAGTTCTTC. J is TRBJ2-1 and V is TRBV7-3; D gene uncertain. Trimming shortened V by 3 bases and J by 10 bases, and 13 bases separated the two germline ends. The CDR3 covers 13 residues. Germline V gene lookup returns CDR1 SGHTA and CDR2 FQGTGA.

The V gene is TRBV6-6, the J gene TRBJ2-7; weak D call: TRBD2 (6 bases). Germline V lookup: CDR1 MNHNY, CDR2 SVGAGI (reference sequence). The V and J ends lost 0 bases and 2 bases respectively, with 11 bases between them. CDR3 length equals 15 residues. The CDR3 DNA sequence: TGTGCCAGCAGTTACTCGAGGGACTCAGCCTACGAGCAGTACTTC. It is translated as CASSYSRDSAYEQYF.

The chain joins TRBV29-1 to TRBJ2-7; D unclear. The CDR3 covers 13 residues. Germline CDR1 is SQVTM and CDR2 is ANQGSEA. The CDR3 coding sequence is TGCAGTGCTGCATACGATCCCTTCTACGAGCAGTACTTC. This translates into CSAAYDPFYEQYF.

The rearrangement uses TRBV5-8 and TRBJ2-3; 8 nucleotides agree with TRBD1. Germline CDR1 reads SGHTS; CDR2 reads YDEGEE. This CDR3 spans 15 amino acids. Losses at the gene ends were 4 bases for V and 5 bases for J; bases not matched to a gene: 9. In DNA form, the CDR3 reads TGTGCCAGCAGCCCTGGACAGGGTGAGGGAGATACGCAGTATTTT. The encoded protein is CASSPGQGEGDTQYF. The full variable domain, its missing parts supplied by reference TRBV5-8 and TRBJ2-3, is EAGVTQSPTHLIKTRGQQATLRCSPISGHTSVYWYQQALGLGLQFLLWYDEGEERNRGNFPPRFSGRQFPNYSSELNVNALELEDSALYLCASSPGQGEGDTQYFGPGTRLTVL.

The chain combines TRBV9 with TRBJ1-3; D gene ambiguous. Germline V gene data show CDR1 as SGDLS and CDR2 as YYNGEE. The CDR3 is 14 amino acids. Between the trimmed V and J ends, which lost 0 bases and 9 bases, there was a span of 13 bases. In DNA, the CDR3 is TGTGCCAGCAGCGTAGGAGGGCGAGACATCACCATATATTTT. Its protein is CASSVGGRDITIYF.

The chain couples TRBV7-2 to TRBJ2-7, with 7 bases identical to TRBD2. The germline CDR1 and CDR2 sequences are SGHTA and FQGNSA. Trimming removed 2 bases from V and 5 bases from J; junction bases left unmatched: 9. The CDR3 is 15 residues long. The CDR3 sequence: CASSLPKREVNEQYF. The CDR3 DNA reads as TGTGCCAGCAGCTTACCTAAGCGGGAAGTAAACGAGCAGTACTTC.

Concerning this clone itself: Other DNA sequences in this specimen translate into the identical CDR3. V is TRBV14 and J is TRBJ2-7; D not resolved. Germline assignment: CDR1 SGHDN and CDR2 FVKESK. This CDR3 has 15 amino acids. Trimming took off 0 bases at V and 2 bases at J, with 11 bases between the two ends. The CDR3 is CASSQDSTPTYEQYF. CDR3 bases: TGTGCCAGCAGCCAAGATTCTACACCAACCTACGAGCAGTACTTC.

The chain couples TRBV2 to TRBJ2-2, with no clear D. The germline V and J ends were trimmed by 7 bases and 4 bases, with 10 bases remaining between them. This CDR3 is built from 13 residues. The germline CDR1 and CDR2 sequences are SNHLY and FYNNEI. This CDR3 reads CASTWSATGELFF. Here the CDR3 DNA reads TGTGCCAGCACGTGGTCGGCCACCGGGGAGCTGTTTTTT.

The chain couples TRBV18 to TRBJ2-3, with 9 bases lining up with TRBD2. With 1 base clipped from V and 1 base from J, the junction kept 0 bases outside the gene matches. Germline CDR1 and CDR2: KGHSH and LQKENI. The CDR3 runs 15 residues. The CDR3 bases are TGTGCCAGCTCACCACAGCGGGAGGGCACAGATACGCAGTATTTT. The encoded protein is CASSPQREGTDTQYF.

The J gene is TRBJ2-7, the V gene TRBV6-5; perhaps D is TRBD1 or TRBD2 (5 bases each). The V and J ends lost 3 bases and 2 bases respectively, with 8 bases between them. The V gene's germline CDR1 is MNHEY and CDR2 SVGAGI. The CDR3 runs to 13 residues. CDR3 in amino acids: CASSYTGPYEQYF. The CDR3 DNA follows: TGTGCCAGCAGTTATACGGGACCCTACGAGCAGTACTTC.

This chain links TRBV5-6 with TRBJ2-4; no reliable D call. Trimming removed 0 bases from V and 7 bases from J, with 11 bases in between. The CDR3 length is 14 residues. Germline V lookup: CDR1 SGHDT, CDR2 YYEEEE. CDR3 region: CASSLELRKNIQYF. CDR3 in DNA: TGTGCCAGCAGCTTGGAACTCCGGAAGAACATTCAGTACTTC.

CDR3: CAINDQYEQYF. Here the CDR3 DNA reads TGTGCCATCAATGACCAGTACGAGCAGTACTTC. The chain recombines TRBV10-3 with TRBJ2-7; D unresolved. V was cut by 7 bases and J by 4 bases, with 8 bases left in between. The CDR3 is made up of 11 amino acids. Germline V lookup: CDR1 ENHRY, CDR2 SYGVKD.

The genes are TRBV7-9 and TRBJ2-5; D is perhaps TRBD1 (5 bases). Germline V gives CDR1 SEHNR, CDR2 FQNEAQ (reference sequence). The V gene lost 3 bases and the J gene lost 4 bases, with 12 bases spanning the gap. The CDR3 runs 14 residues. The CDR3 reads CASSFSGSAETQYF. The CDR3 region has the DNA TGTGCCAGCAGCTTCTCAGGGTCTGCAGAGACCCAGTACTTC.

J is TRBJ2-2 and V is TRBV9; possible D gene TRBD2, 5 bases. Germline CDR1 is SGDLS and CDR2 is YYNGEE. CDR3 length equals 13 residues. Trimming left V 5 bases short and J 3 bases short, with 8 bases between. This CDR3 reads CASSTDYTGELFF. CDR3 coding DNA: TGTGCCAGCAGTACGGACTACACCGGGGAGCTGTTTTTT.

This chain uses TRBV5-1 with TRBJ1-2, with unresolved D. V was clipped by 4 bases and J by 0 bases, with 13 bases between them. CDR1 is SGHRS, CDR2 YFSETQ, per germline. The CDR3 runs 15 residues. The CDR3 loop is CASSPPSPSNYGYTF. CDR3 coding DNA: TGCGCCAGCAGCCCACCTTCACCCTCTAACTATGGCTACACCTTC.

The J gene is TRBJ2-5, the V gene TRBV13; TRBD2 is a possible D gene (6 bases). Germline CDR1 PRHDT, CDR2 FYEKMQ (reference sequence). The CDR3 extends over 18 amino acids. V was shortened by 0 bases and J by 1 base, with 18 bases between the two germline ends. The CDR3 DNA reads as TGTGCCAGCAGCTTAGGCCAACCCGGGAGTAGGATCCAAGAGACCCAGTACTTC. It yields the protein CASSLGQPGSRIQETQYF.

The V call is TRBV6-6, the J call TRBJ1-5, with 7 bases aligning to TRBD1. The germline CDR1 and CDR2 sequences are MNHNY and SVGAGI (reference sequence). The CDR3 is 15 residues long. The junction had 4 bases not matched to a gene; V was cut back by 1 base and J by 4 bases. CDR3 amino acids: CASSYYRGLNQPQHF. The DNA for the CDR3 is TGTGCCAGCAGTTACTATAGGGGGCTTAATCAGCCCCAGCATTTT.

The genes are TRBV5-1 and TRBJ2-7, with 10 bases fitting TRBD2. After removal of 3 bases from V and 2 bases from J, the junction contained 5 bases not matched to a gene. There are 15 residues in the CDR3. Germline CDR1 is SGHRS and CDR2 is YFSETQ. As DNA, the CDR3 is TGCGCCAGCAGCTCAGTTAGCGGGAGGCCCTACGAGCAGTACTTC. Translated, it gives CASSSVSGRPYEQYF.

The rearrangement links TRBV6-1 to TRBJ2-3; 7 positions match TRBD2. Germline V gene lookup returns CDR1 MNHNS and CDR2 SASEGT. Germline trimming cut 1 base from V and 1 base from J; bases unmatched to any gene: 5. CDR3 length: 16 residues. The CDR3 loop is CASSEGRTRGTDTQYF. CDR3 in DNA: TGTGCCAGCAGTGAAGGGCGGACTAGGGGCACAGATACGCAGTATTTT.

The chain combines TRBV28 with TRBJ2-1; 9 bases agree with TRBD2. The germline gives CDR1 MDHEN, CDR2 SYDVKM. This CDR3 comprises 13 residues. For the CDR3, the DNA is TGTGTTAGCGGGAGTGGGGGTAACAATGAGCAGTTCTTC. Translated, it gives CVSGSGGNNEQFF.